This record concerns one T cell receptor (beta chain) sequence. This sample was taken from a study of T-cell memory formation after mild COVID-19. J gave up 5 bases and V 0 bases, and 3 bases lay outside the gene matches. This CDR3 spans 14 amino acids. In germline, CDR1 is MNHNY, CDR2 SVGAGI (reference sequence). TCRdb passed the 5' RACE reads through MiXCR, listing each CDR3 protein once. This sample yields roughly 100,000 distinct CDR3 sequences, of which around 11% are seen a single time; 25% to 35% belongs to the top ten. This clonotype originated in an adult woman who had mild COVID-19 (a few samples of this study predate the infection). Cell type and time point are not known. The sequenced sample consisted of PBMCs or a T cell subset sorted from them (not recorded which). The chain is built from TRBV6-6 and TRBJ1-1; 7 bases match TRBD1. DNA of the CDR3: TGTGCCAGCAGTTACTCCCCAGGGGGTACTGAAGCTTTCTTT. It codes for CASSYSPGGTEAFF.